This section outlines one T cell receptor beta chain sequence together with its context. Its antigen remains unidentified. Described time point: before preoperative PTX-NDP chemotherapy. Patients received paclitaxel-nedaplatin as preoperative chemotherapy before surgery. The germline gives CDR1 MNHEY, CDR2 SVGAGI. V was pared by 4 bases and J by 7 bases, with 7 bases of the junction left unmatched. The CDR3 consists of 15 residues. This specimen belongs to a study of esophageal squamous cell carcinoma under preoperative chemotherapy. Study-wide findings and caveats: Tumor-infiltrating lymphocytes showed no significant post-chemotherapy TCR diversity increase, unlike peripheral T cells. After treatment, tumor-infiltrating lymphocytes apparently came partly from blood T cells.

TCRdb re-called the PCR reads through MiXCR, storing one row per CDR3 protein. The repertoire holds roughly 30,000 distinct CDR3 sequences, with approximately 50% as singletons. The receptor was isolated from a human donor with esophageal squamous cell carcinoma. The donor label of this sample is uncertain. The biological material was taken from a patient given preoperative chemotherapy. This rearrangement joins TRBV6-5 to TRBJ2-1; 10 bases line up with TRBD2. In DNA, the CDR3 is TGTGCCAGCAGTTCTCCAGCGGGGGGGCAGAATGAGCAGTTCTTC. Encoded protein: CASSSPAGGQNEQFF.